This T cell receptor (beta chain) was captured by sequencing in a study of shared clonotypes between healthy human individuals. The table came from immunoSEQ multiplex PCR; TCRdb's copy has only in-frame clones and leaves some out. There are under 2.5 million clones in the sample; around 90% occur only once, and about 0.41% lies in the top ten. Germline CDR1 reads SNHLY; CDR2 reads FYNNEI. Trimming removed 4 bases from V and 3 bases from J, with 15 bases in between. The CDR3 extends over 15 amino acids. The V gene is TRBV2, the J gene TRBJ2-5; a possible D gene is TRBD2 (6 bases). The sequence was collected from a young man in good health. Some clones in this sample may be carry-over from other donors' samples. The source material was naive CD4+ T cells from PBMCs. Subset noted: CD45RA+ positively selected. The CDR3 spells CASSGGPGREETQYF. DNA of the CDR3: TGTGCCAGCAGTGGGGGCCCCGGGAGAGAAGAGACCCAGTACTTC. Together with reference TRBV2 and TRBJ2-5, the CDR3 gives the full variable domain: EPEVTQTPSHQVTQMGQEVILRCVPISNHLYFYWYRQILGQKVEFLVSFYNNEISEKSEIFDDQFSVERPDGSNFTLKIRSTKLEDSAMYFCASSGGPGREETQYFGPGTRLLVL.